At least ten counts were recorded for the clone carrying this TCR beta chain. TCRdb re-derived calls from the 5' RACE reads in MiXCR, one entry per CDR3 protein. Altogether around 110,000 distinct CDR3 sequences are present, 10% to 15% being singletons, with the ten largest covering 16%. This record belongs to a study of spatial heterogeneity in lung cancer. Study as a whole: The donor group consisted of around 77 patients who had untreated, early-stage non-small cell lung cancer. Follow-up PBMC samples were sequenced when available, at a median of roughly 25 months after resection. The study observed each unique TCR and UMI combination more than ten times on average in raw reads.

Germline V gene lookup returns CDR1 SGHNT and CDR2 YENEEA. The CDR3 is 14 residues long. V dropped 5 bases and J dropped 4 bases, with 15 bases sitting between them. The time point was: blood at routine non-recurrence follow-up after resection. Whole RNA obtained from tumor, nontumor lung or frozen PBMC underwent sequencing without sorting. This sequence originates from a male donor with early-stage non-small cell lung cancer. The chain joins TRBV11-3 to TRBJ2-7; D is possibly TRBD1 (5 bases). Sequencing used PBMCs, obtained at follow-up. The CDR3 coding sequence is TGTGCCAGCAGCGCTTGGGGCACGGTATACGAGCAGTACTTC. This gives the protein CASSAWGTVYEQYF. Together with reference TRBV11-3 and TRBJ2-7, the CDR3 gives the full variable domain: EAGVVQSPRYKIIEKKQPVAFWCNPISGHNTLYWYLQNLGQGPELLIRYENEEAVDDSQLPKDRFSAERLKGVDSTLKIQPAELGDSAVYLCASSAWGTVYEQYFGPGTRLTVT.